This TCR beta chain was found in a study of T cells in narcolepsy. On the study more broadly: Patients with NT1 or NT2 and healthy control donors were enrolled.

Assay: immunoSEQ multiplex PCR; the TCRdb copy retains only in-frame clones and omits some. Of around 31,000 clones in the sample, under 85% were seen once. V was pared by 1 base and J by 8 bases, with 14 bases between. Looked up from germline, CDR1 is SGHVS and CDR2 is FNYEAQ. The CDR3 consists of 15 residues. This sequence joins TRBV7-6 and TRBJ1-4, with D perhaps matching TRBD1 (6 bases). The sequence came from a human donor with narcolepsy. Source material: CD45RA- memory CD4+ T cells from PBMCs. The DNA for the CDR3 is TGTGCCAGCAGCTTAGGGACAGCCCTGGGAGAAAAACTGTTTTTT. Translated: CASSLGTALGEKLFF. The variable domain in full, with the rest retrieved from reference TRBV7-6 and TRBJ1-4, is GAGVSQSPRYKVTKRGQDVALRCDPISGHVSLYWYRQALGQGPEFLTYFNYEAQQDKSGLPNDRFSAERPEGSISTLTIQRTEQRDSAMYRCASSLGTALGEKLFFGSGTQLSVL.